This T cell receptor beta chain derives from a study of blood T cell repertoires in COVID-19. Study overall: Sources were T cells, B-cell-depleted T cells, or PBMCs; the material itself was cDNA or gDNA.

Clones were sequenced by immunoSEQ multiplex PCR, and TCRdb holds only the in-frame ones, with some missing. The sample lists some 530,000 clones, approximately 86% occurring once. Across roughly 25 US areas, participants ranged in age from roughly 18 to 95 years. Donors were grouped by their self-reported clinical history. For recovered donors of Cohort 3, there were two negative PCRs, clearance, or symptom resolution. Germline CDR1 is LGHDT and CDR2 is YNNKEL (reference sequence). The length of the CDR3 is 14 residues. Unmatched junction bases numbered 5, after V lost 0 bases and J lost 10 bases. The clonotype was recovered from a woman aged 55-69 years who had recovered from COVID-19. The chain uses TRBV3-1 (or the pseudogene TRBV3-2) and TRBJ1-4, with 7 bases lining up with TRBD1. The source material was PBMCs or T cells enriched from blood (not recorded which). In nucleotides, the CDR3 is TGTGCCAGCAGCCAAGATGTAGGGGGCGGAAAACTGTTTTTT. Translating gives CASSQDVGGGKLFF.